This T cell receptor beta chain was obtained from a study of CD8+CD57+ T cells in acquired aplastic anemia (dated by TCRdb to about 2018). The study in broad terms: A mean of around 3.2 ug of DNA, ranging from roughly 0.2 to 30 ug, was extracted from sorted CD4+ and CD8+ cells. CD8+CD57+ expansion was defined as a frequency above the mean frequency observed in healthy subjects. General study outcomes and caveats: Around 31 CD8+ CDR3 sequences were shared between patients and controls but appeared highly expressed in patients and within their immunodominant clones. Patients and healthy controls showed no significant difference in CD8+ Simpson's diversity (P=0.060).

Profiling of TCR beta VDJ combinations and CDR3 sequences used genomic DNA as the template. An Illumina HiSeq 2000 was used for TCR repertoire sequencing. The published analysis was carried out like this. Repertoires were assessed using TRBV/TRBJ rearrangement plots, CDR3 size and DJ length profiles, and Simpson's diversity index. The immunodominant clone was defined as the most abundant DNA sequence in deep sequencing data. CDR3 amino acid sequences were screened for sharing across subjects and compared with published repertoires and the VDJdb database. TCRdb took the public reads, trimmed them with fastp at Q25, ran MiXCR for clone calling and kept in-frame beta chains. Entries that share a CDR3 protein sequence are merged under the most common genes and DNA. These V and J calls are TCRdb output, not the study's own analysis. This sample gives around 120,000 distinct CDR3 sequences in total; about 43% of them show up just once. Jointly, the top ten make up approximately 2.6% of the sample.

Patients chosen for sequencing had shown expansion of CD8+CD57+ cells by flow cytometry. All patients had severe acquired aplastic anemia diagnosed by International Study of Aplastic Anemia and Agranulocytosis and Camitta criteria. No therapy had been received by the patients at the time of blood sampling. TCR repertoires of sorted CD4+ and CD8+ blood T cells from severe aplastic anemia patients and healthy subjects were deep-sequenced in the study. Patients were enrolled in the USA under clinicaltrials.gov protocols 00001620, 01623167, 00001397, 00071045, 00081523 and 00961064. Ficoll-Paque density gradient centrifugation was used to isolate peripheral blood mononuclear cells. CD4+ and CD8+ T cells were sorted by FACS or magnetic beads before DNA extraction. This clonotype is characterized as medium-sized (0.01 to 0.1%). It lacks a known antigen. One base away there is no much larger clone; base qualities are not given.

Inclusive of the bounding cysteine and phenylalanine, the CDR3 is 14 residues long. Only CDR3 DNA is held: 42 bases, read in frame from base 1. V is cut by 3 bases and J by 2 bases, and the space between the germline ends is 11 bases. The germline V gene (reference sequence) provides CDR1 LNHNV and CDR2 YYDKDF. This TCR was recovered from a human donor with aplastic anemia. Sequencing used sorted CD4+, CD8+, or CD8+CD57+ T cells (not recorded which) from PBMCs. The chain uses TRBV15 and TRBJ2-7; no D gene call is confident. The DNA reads TGTGCCACCAGCAGGGACGCTGGGGCCTACGAGCAGTACTTC. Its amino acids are CATSRDAGAYEQYF. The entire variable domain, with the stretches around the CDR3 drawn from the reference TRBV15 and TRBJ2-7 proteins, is DAMVIQNPRYQVTQFGKPVTLSCSQTLNHNVMYWYQQKSSQAPKLLFHYYDKDFNNEADTPDNFQSRRPNTSFCFLDIRSPGLGDTAMYLCATSRDAGAYEQYFGPGTRLTVT.